What follows describes a single TCR beta chain. The V gene's germline CDR1 is MNHEY and CDR2 SVGAGI. The length of the CDR3 is 14 residues. The V gene end was trimmed by 5 bases and the J gene end by 1 base; junction bases not matched to a gene: 4. Authors' processing steps: Amplified reference gene primers provided the basis for estimating nucleated cell counts. Sequencing used immunoSEQ multiplex PCR; TCRdb keeps in-frame clones, though not all of them. V, J and clone size are those of that table, while D and trimming were read from the DNA. This table holds about 250,000 clones, 80% to 90% found once. The sample originates from a study of blood T cell repertoires in COVID-19. Background on the study: Sources were T cells, B-cell-depleted T cells, or PBMCs; the material itself was cDNA or gDNA.

This study enrolled people aged roughly 18 to 89 from roughly 24 US geographic areas. Membership in each cohort depended on participant-reported clinical history. This chain connects TRBV6-5 to TRBJ2-5; 7 bases fit TRBD2. This clonotype originated in a woman aged 35 to 49 who had been exposed to COVID-19. Sequencing was done on a sample of PBMCs or T cells enriched from blood (not recorded which). The CDR3 DNA reads as TGTGCCAGCAGTCTTTCGGGGGGCCAAGAGACCCAGTACTTC. It encodes CASSLSGGQETQYF.